The 10 T cell receptor beta chains below come from one sample, sequenced in a study of neurological immune-mediated disorders. TCRdb re-derived calls from the 5' RACE reads in MiXCR, one entry per CDR3 protein. This table holds under 45,000 distinct CDR3 sequences, 2% to 3% found once. Sequenced: PBMCs. Source of these receptors: a middle-aged man with multiple sclerosis.

This clonotype has a count of ten or more. The genes are TRBV7-9 and TRBJ2-1, with D unclear. Deletions cut 7 bases from V and 6 bases from J, with 13 bases between. CDR1 and CDR2 (germline): SEHNR, FQNEAQ (reference sequence). The CDR3 runs to 13 residues. The CDR3 DNA reads TGTGCCAGCACTGACGGGTACAGCAATGAGCAGTTCTTC. Translating gives CASTDGYSNEQFF.

This clonotype was counted ten times or more. The chain uses TRBV5-1 and TRBJ2-1, with D possibly being TRBD1 (5 bases). CDR1 is SGHRS, CDR2 YFSETQ, per germline. The V gene lost 4 bases and the J gene lost 0 bases, with 11 bases spanning the gap. CDR3 length equals 15 residues. Here the CDR3 reads CASSRGESSYNEQFF. The CDR3, as DNA: TGCGCCAGCAGCAGGGGTGAGAGCTCCTACAATGAGCAGTTCTTC. Full variable domain (outside the CDR3, taken from reference TRBV5-1 and TRBJ2-1): KAGVTQTPRYLIKTRGQQVTLSCSPISGHRSVSWYQQTPGQGLQFLFEYFSETQRNKGNFPGRFSGRQFSNSRSEMNVSTLELGDSALYLCASSRGESSYNEQFFGPGTRLTVL.

The chain carries TRBV5-4 and TRBJ2-1; tentatively, D is TRBD2 (7 bases). The CDR3 loop spans 12 amino acids. Germline CDR1 reads SGHNT; CDR2 reads YYREEE (reference sequence). V gave up 1 base and J gave up 14 bases, with 13 bases separating them. CDR3 residues: CASSLITGREFF. CDR3 nucleotides: TGTGCCAGCAGCTTGATAACAGGGAGGGAGTTCTTC.

Many counts were recorded for this clonotype. CDR3 in DNA: TGCAGCGTTGCGGGGGGACGGCAGGGACTCTACAATGAGCAGTTCTTC. This sequence encodes CSVAGGRQGLYNEQFF. V is TRBV29-1 and J is TRBJ2-1; 7 bases are a match to TRBD2. V dropped 4 bases and J dropped 3; count of bases not matched to a gene: 12. The CDR3 spans 16 residues. Germline V lookup: CDR1 SQVTM, CDR2 ANQGSEA.

This clonotype was picked up many times. The chain is built from TRBV9 and TRBJ1-1; 9 bases are a match to TRBD1. The CDR3 has 17 residues. Trimming removed 4 bases from V and 5 bases from J; junction bases left unmatched: 15. Per germline, CDR1 SGDLS and CDR2 YYNGEE. The CDR3 sequence: CASSLDTGGLGDTEAFF. As DNA, the CDR3 is TGTGCCAGCAGCCTAGACACAGGGGGCCTAGGGGATACTGAAGCTTTCTTT.

This clonotype was recorded at least ten times. The chain links TRBV4-2 to TRBJ2-5; maybe TRBD2 (6 bases). Trimming removed 1 base from V and 3 bases from J, with 15 bases in between. The CDR3 has 16 residues. From germline, CDR1 is LGHNA and CDR2 YNFKEQ. The CDR3 sequence is CASSQAAGTPKETQYF. As DNA, the CDR3 is TGTGCCAGCAGCCAAGCCGCGGGGACCCCGAAAGAGACCCAGTACTTC.

This clonotype is classed as medium-sized. This chain links TRBV7-2 with TRBJ2-3, with D perhaps matching TRBD2 (5 bases). The CDR3 is 14 amino acids. Looked up from germline, CDR1 is SGHTA and CDR2 is FQGNSA. V was pared by 5 bases and J by 0 bases, with 9 bases between. The CDR3 coding sequence is TGTGCCAGCAGCCCATGGACTAGCACAGATACGCAGTATTTT. Protein sequence: CASSPWTSTDTQYF. Supplemented by reference TRBV7-2 and TRBJ2-3, the full variable domain reads GAGVSQSPSNKVTEKGKDVELRCDPISGHTALYWYRQSLGQGLEFLIYFQGNSAPDKSGLPSDRFSAERTGGSVSTLTIQRTQQEDSAVYLCASSPWTSTDTQYFGPGTRLTVL.

This clonotype was detected ten times or more. This chain links TRBV5-1 with TRBJ2-7; D call uncertain. This CDR3 is 13 amino acids long. Trimming shortened V by 4 bases and J by 4 bases, and 12 bases separated the two germline ends. CDR1 and CDR2 (germline): SGHRS, YFSETQ. Here the CDR3 DNA reads TGCGCCAGCAGCCCGGCTCTTTCTTACGAGCAGTACTTC. Residues: CASSPALSYEQYF. The whole variable domain, remainder taken from reference TRBV5-1 and TRBJ2-7, is KAGVTQTPRYLIKTRGQQVTLSCSPISGHRSVSWYQQTPGQGLQFLFEYFSETQRNKGNFPGRFSGRQFSNSRSEMNVSTLELGDSALYLCASSPALSYEQYFGPGTRLTVT.

This clonotype was seen many times. J is TRBJ2-3 and V is TRBV20-1; 7 positions agree with TRBD1. This CDR3 is built from 14 residues. Unmatched junction bases numbered 9, after V lost 5 bases and J lost 4 bases. Germline CDR1 reads DFQATT; CDR2 reads SNEGSKA (reference sequence). The CDR3, as DNA: TGCAGTGCTCCGGGAACAGGGGATGCAGATACGCAGTATTTT. Translation gives CSAPGTGDADTQYF.

By share of the sample, this clonotype is medium-sized. The chain recombines TRBV7-2 with TRBJ2-3, with 14 bases identical to TRBD2. V trimming: 5 bases; J trimming: 7 bases; junction bases outside the gene matches: 8. The CDR3 spans 16 residues. CDR1 SGHTA and CDR2 FQGNSA come from the germline V gene. The DNA of the CDR3 is TGTGCCAGCAGCACCCGACTAGCGGGGGGGCAAAATACGCAGTATTTT. Encoded protein: CASSTRLAGGQNTQYF.